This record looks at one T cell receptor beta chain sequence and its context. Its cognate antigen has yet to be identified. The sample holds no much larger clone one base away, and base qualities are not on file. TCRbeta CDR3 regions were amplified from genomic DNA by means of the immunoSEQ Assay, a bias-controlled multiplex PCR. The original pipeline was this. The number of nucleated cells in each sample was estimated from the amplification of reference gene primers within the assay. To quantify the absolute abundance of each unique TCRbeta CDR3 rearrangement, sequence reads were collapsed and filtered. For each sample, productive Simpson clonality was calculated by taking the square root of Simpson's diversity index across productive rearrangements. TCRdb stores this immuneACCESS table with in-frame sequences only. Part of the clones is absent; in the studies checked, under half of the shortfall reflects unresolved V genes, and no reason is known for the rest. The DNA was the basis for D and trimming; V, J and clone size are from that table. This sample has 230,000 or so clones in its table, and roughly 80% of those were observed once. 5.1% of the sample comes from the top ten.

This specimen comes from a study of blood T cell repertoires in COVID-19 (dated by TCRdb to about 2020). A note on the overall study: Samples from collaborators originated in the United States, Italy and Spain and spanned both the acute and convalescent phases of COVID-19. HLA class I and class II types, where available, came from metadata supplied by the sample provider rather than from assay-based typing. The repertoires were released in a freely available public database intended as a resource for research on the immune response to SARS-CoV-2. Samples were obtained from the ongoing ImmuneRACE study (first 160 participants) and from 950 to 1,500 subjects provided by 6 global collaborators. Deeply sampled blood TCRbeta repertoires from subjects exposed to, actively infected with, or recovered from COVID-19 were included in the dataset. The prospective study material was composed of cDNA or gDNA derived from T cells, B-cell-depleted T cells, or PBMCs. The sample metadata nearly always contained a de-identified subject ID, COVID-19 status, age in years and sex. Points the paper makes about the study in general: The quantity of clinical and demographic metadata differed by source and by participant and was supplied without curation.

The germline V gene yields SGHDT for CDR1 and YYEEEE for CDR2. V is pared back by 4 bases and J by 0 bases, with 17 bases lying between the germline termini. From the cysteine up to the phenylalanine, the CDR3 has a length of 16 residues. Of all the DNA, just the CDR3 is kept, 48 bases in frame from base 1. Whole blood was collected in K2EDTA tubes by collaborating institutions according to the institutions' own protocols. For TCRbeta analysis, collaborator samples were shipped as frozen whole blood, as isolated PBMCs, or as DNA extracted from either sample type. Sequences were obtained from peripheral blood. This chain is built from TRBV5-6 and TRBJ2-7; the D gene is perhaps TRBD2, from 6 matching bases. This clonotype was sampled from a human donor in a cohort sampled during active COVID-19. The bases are TGTGCCAGCAGCCCGCACCGGGACTCTAGCTCCTACGAGCAGTACTTC. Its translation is CASSPHRDSSSYEQYF.